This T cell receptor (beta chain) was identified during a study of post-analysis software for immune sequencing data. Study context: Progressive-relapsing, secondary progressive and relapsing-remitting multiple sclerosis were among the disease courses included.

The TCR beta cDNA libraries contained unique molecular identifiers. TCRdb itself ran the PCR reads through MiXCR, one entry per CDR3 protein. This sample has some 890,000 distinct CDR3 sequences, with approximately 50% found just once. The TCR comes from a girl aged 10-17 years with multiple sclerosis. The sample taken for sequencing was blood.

CDR3 protein: CASSLSTPSLAGGKETQFF. CDR3 DNA: TGTGCCAGCAGCTTATCAACCCCTTCTCTAGCGGGAGGGAAAGAGACCCAGTTCTTC. The chain combines TRBV7-8 with TRBJ2-1, with 12 bases identical to TRBD2. Germline loops: CDR1 SGHVS, CDR2 FQNEAQ. The CDR3 runs to 19 residues. With 2 bases clipped from V and 13 bases from J, the junction kept 21 bases outside the gene matches.